This T cell receptor beta chain was found in a study of OX40 agonist ivuxolimab in advanced cancers. Study-level information: Patients in dose escalation had liver, melanoma, kidney or head and neck cancers. Three patients showed partial responses: one hepatocellular carcinoma and two cutaneous melanoma cases. Findings of the study overall: Both CD4+ and CD8+ T cell populations in blood had undergone clonal expansion by week 6 at 0.1 to 3.0 mg/kg.

Notes on this clone: Antigen specificity is unknown.

Systemic immunosuppression or a history of autoimmune disease excluded patients. Some clones are missing from TCRdb's copy, which holds only in-frame ones; the method was immunoSEQ multiplex PCR. The table records tens of thousands of clones, around 93% of them present only once. V shed 3 bases, J shed 7 bases, and the junction held 5 bases outside the gene matches. The V gene's germline CDR1 is SGHRS and CDR2 YFSETQ. This CDR3 is built from 15 residues. The source of this sequence is an adult with an advanced solid tumor such as melanoma, head and neck, liver or kidney cancer. The chain couples TRBV5-1 to TRBJ2-1; 12 bases match TRBD2. The input for sequencing was CD4+ or CD8+ T cells sorted from blood, taken in a trial of the OX40 agonist ivuxolimab. In DNA form, the CDR3 reads TGCGCCAGCAGCTCGACTAGCGGGAGTGTAAATGAGCAGTTCTTC. Its translation is CASSSTSGSVNEQFF.